This T cell receptor (beta chain) was sequenced during a study of molecular identifiers for immune sequencing clone quantification. Whole-study context: Across replicate runs, RNA obtained from around 20,000 or 100,000 naive CD8 cells was divided into five, with four undergoing sequencing. Study results and limitations: One million naive cells reportedly did not prevent detection of spiked Jurkat TCR RNA from one cell. The study found clones above 20 RNA copies held over 97% of effector molecules and under 1% in naive cells.

The ends were cut back, 5 bases at V and 6 bases at J, with 16 bases in the middle. Germline V lookup: CDR1 SGHTA, CDR2 FQGNSA. The CDR3 extends over 15 amino acids. In preparing bulk TCR libraries, previously described methods and listed TCR primers were used. TCRdb re-called the PCR reads through MiXCR, storing one row per CDR3 protein. The sample has about 86,000 distinct CDR3 sequences, nearly 25% seen once. The sample holds many counts of this clonotype. As yet, its antigen is unknown. The genes are TRBV7-2 and TRBJ1-4; the D gene is possibly TRBD1 (5 bases). The sequencing sample was made of naive CD8+ T cells from blood, with Jurkat cell RNA spiked in. The subset: FACS-sorted CD8+CD4-CCR7+CD45RA+ naive T cells. The TCR comes from a human donor in good health. Some libraries in this study had Jurkat cell RNA spiked in. The CDR3 is CASSEEGVGYEKLFF. Written as DNA, the CDR3 is TGTGCCAGCAGCGAAGAAGGGGTTGGGTATGAAAAACTGTTTTTT.